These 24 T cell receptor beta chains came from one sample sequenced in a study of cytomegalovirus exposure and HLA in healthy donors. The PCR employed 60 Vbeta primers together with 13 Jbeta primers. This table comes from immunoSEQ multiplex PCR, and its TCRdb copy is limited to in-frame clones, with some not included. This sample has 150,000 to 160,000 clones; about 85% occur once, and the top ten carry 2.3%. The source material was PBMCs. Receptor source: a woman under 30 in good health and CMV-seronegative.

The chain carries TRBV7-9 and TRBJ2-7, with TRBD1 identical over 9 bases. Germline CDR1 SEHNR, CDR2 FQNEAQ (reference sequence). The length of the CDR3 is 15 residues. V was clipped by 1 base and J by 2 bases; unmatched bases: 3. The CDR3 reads CASSLGQGGTYEQYF. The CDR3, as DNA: TGTGCCAGCAGCTTAGGACAGGGGGGCACCTACGAGCAGTACTTC. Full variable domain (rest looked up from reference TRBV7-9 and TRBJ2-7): DTGVSQNPRHKITKRGQNVTFRCDPISEHNRLYWYRQTLGQGPEFLTYFQNEAQLEKSRLLSDRFSAERPKGSFSTLEIQRTEQGDSAMYLCASSLGQGGTYEQYFGPGTRLTVT.

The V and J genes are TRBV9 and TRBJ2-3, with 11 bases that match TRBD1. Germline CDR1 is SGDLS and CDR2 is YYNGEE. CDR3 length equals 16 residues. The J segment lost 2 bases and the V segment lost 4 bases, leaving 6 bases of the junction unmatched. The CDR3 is CASSSGTGGYTDTQYF. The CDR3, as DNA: TGTGCCAGCAGCTCCGGGACAGGGGGTTACACAGATACGCAGTATTTT.

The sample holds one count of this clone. The CDR3 DNA reads as TGTGCCAGCAGTTCTCAGGGGGCGGAGGCAGATACGCAGTATTTT. As protein: CASSSQGAEADTQYF. The chain has TRBV28 and TRBJ2-3; 8 bases are shared with TRBD1. This CDR3 is 15 amino acids long. CDR1 MDHEN and CDR2 SYDVKM come from the germline V gene. J lost 4 bases, V lost 4 bases, and 7 bases had no gene match.

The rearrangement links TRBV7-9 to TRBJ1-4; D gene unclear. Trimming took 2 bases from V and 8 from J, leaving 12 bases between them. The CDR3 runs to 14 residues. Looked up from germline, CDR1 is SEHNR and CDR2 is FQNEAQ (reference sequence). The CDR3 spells CASSLPWPGEKLFF. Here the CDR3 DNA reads TGTGCCAGCAGCTTACCTTGGCCCGGGGAAAAACTGTTTTTT.

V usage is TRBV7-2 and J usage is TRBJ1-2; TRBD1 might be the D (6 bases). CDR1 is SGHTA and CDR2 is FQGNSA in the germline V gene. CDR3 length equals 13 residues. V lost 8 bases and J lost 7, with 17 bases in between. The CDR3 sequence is CASGQTGISGYTF. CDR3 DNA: TGTGCCAGCGGCCAGACAGGTATCTCTGGCTACACCTTC. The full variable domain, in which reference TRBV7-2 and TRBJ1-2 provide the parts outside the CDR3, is GAGVSQSPSNKVTEKGKDVELRCDPISGHTALYWYRQSLGQGLEFLIYFQGNSAPDKSGLPSDRFSAERTGGSVSTLTIQRTQQEDSAVYLCASGQTGISGYTFGSGTRLTVV.

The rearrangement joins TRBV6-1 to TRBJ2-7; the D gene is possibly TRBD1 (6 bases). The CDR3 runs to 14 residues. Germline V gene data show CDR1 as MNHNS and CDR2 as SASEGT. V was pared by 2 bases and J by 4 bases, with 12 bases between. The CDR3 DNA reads TGTGCCAGCAGTGAACAGGGGCCCGCATACGAGCAGTACTTC. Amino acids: CASSEQGPAYEQYF.

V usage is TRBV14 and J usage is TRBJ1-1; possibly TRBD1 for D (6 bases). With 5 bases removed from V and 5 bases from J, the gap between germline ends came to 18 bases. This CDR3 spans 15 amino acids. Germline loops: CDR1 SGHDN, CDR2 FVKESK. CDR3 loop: CASSWTVGHGTEAFF. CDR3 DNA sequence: TGTGCCAGCAGCTGGACAGTTGGGCACGGGACTGAAGCTTTCTTT. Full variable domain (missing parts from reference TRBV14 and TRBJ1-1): EAGVTQFPSHSVIEKGQTVTLRCDPISGHDNLYWYRRVMGKEIKFLLHFVKESKQDESGMPNNRFLAERTGGTYSTLKVQPAELEDSGVYFCASSWTVGHGTEAFFGQGTRLTVV.

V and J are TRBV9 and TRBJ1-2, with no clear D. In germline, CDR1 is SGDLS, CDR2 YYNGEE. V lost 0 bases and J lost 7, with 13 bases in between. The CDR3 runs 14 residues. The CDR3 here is CASSVGPNTGGYTF. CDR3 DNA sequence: TGTGCCAGCAGCGTAGGACCCAACACGGGTGGCTACACCTTC. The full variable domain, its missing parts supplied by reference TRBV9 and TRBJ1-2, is DSGVTQTPKHLITATGQRVTLRCSPRSGDLSVYWYQQSLDQGLQFLIQYYNGEERAKGNILERFSAQQFPDLHSELNLSSLELGDSALYFCASSVGPNTGGYTFGSGTRLTVV.

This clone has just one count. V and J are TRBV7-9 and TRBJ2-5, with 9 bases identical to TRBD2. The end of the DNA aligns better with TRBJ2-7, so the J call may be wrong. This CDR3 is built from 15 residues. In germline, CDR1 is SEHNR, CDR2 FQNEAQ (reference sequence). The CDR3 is CASSFPGLAVYEQYF. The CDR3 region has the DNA TGTGCCAGCAGCTTCCCGGGACTAGCCGTCTACGAGCAGTACTTC.

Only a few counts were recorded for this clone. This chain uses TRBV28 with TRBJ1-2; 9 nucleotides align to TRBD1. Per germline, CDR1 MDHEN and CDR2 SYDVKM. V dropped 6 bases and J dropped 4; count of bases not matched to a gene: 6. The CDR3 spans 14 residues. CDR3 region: CASRGQGIIYGYTF. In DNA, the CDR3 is TGTGCCAGCAGGGGACAGGGTATAATCTATGGCTACACCTTC.

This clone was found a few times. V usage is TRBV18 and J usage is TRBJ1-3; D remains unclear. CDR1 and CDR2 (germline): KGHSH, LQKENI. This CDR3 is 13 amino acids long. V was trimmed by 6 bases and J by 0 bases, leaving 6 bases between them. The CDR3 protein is CASSADSGNTIYF. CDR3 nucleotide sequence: TGTGCCAGCTCGGCCGACTCTGGAAACACCATATATTTT.

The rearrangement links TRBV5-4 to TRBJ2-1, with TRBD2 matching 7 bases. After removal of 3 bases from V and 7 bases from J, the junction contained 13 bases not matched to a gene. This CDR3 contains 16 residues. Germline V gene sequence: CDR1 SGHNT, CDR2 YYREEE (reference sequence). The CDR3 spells CASSSGRAGEKNEQFF. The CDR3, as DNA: TGTGCCAGCAGCTCGGGGAGGGCGGGTGAGAAAAATGAGCAGTTCTTC.

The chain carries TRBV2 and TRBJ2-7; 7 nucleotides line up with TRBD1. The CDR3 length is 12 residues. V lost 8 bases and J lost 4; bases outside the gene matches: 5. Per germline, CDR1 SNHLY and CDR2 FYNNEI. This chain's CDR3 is CASHTGAYEQYF. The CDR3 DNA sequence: TGTGCCAGCCATACAGGGGCGTACGAGCAGTACTTC.

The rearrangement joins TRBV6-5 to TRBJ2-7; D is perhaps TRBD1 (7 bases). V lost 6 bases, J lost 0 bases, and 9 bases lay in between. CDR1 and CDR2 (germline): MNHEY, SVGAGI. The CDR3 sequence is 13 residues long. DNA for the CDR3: TGTGCCAGCAGCCAGGGGGGCTCCTACGAGCAGTACTTC. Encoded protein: CASSQGGSYEQYF.

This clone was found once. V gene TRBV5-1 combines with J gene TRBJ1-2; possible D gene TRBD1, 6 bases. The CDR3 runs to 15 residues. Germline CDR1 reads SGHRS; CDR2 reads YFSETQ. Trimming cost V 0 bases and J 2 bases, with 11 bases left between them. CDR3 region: CASSLGGQRNYGYTF. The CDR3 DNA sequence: TGCGCCAGCAGCTTGGGAGGACAGCGAAACTATGGCTACACCTTC.

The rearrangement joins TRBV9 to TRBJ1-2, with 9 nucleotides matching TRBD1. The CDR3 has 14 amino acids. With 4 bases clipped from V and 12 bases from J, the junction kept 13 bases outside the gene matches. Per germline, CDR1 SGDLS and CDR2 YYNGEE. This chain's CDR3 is CASSPRGQGRSHTF. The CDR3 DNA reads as TGTGCCAGCAGCCCTAGGGGACAGGGACGGTCCCACACCTTC.

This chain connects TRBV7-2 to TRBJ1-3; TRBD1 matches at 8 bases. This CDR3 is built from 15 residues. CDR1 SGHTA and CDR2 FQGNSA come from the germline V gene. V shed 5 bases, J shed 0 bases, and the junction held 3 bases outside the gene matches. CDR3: CASSPDRVSGNTIYF. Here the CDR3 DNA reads TGTGCCAGCAGCCCGGACAGGGTCTCTGGAAACACCATATATTTT.

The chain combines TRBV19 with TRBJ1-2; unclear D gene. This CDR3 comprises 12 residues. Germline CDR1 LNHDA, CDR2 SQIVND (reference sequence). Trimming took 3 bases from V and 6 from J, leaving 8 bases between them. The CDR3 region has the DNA TGTGCCAGTAGTATTTGGGCTGATGGCTACACCTTC. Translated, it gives CASSIWADGYTF.

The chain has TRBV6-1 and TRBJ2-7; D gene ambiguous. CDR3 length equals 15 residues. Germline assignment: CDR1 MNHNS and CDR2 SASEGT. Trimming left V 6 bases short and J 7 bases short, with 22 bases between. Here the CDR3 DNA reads TGTGCCAGCAGCTTCCTCGGAGCGTCCCCCCAAGAGCAGTACTTC. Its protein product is CASSFLGASPQEQYF.

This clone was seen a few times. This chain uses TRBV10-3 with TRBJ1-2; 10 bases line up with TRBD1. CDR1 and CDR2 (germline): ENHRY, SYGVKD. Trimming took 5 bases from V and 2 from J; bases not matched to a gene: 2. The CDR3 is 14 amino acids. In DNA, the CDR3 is TGTGCCATCAGTCTGACAGGGGGCAACTATGGCTACACCTTC. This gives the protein CAISLTGGNYGYTF.

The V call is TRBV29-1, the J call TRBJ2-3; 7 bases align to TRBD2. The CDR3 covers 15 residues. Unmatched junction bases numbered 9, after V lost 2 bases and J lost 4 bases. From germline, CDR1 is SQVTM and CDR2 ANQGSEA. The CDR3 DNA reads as TGCAGCGTTGAAATCCTGCGGGAGTCTCCAGATACGCAGTATTTT. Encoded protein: CSVEILRESPDTQYF.

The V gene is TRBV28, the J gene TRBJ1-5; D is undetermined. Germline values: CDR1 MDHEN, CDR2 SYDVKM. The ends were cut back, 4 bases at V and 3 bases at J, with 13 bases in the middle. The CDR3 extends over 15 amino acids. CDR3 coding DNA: TGTGCCAGCAGTTCCCTCTTTGGAGACAATCAGCCCCAGCATTTT. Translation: CASSSLFGDNQPQHF.

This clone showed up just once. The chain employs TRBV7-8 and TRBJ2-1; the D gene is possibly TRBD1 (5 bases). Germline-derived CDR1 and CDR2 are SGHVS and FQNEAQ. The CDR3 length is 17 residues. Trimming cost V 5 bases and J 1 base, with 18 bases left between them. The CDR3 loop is CASSGRTQWFSYNEQFF. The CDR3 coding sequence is TGTGCCAGCAGCGGACGGACACAGTGGTTTTCCTACAATGAGCAGTTCTTC.

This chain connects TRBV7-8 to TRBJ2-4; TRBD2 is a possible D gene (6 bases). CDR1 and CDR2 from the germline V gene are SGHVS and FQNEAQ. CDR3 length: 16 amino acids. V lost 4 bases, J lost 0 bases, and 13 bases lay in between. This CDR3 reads CASSSRRGLAKNIQYF. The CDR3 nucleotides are TGTGCCAGCAGCTCTCGGCGGGGCTTAGCCAAAAACATTCAGTACTTC. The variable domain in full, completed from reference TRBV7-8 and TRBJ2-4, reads GAGVSQSPRYKVAKRGQDVALRCDPISGHVSLFWYQQALGQGPEFLTYFQNEAQLDKSGLPSDRFFAERPEGSVSTLKIQRTQQEDSAVYLCASSSRRGLAKNIQYFGAGTRLSVL.